This is a list of T cell receptor beta chains from one sample in a study of OX40 agonist ivuxolimab in advanced cancers. Sequenced by immunoSEQ multiplex PCR; TCRdb stores in-frame clones only, minus some. The data show 45,000 to 60,000 clones, with approximately 93% seen just once and around 12% held by the top ten. Here the sequenced sample was CD4+ or CD8+ T cells sorted from blood, taken in a trial of the OX40 agonist ivuxolimab. Receptors were obtained from an adult with an advanced solid tumor such as melanoma, head and neck, liver or kidney cancer. CDR3s include the opening cysteine and the closing phenylalanine or tryptophan. The order of the fields is V gene, clone size, D gene, J gene, CDR3 DNA, CDR3 protein. D genes are given only for firm matches. Expanded clones get a size class; other rows say once, few or many, or leave the size out.

TRBV4-1	NA	NA	TRBJ2-5	TGCGCCAGCAGCTTTACCGGGCCCCCCCAAGGTGGGACCCAGTACTTC	CASSFTGPPQGGTQYF
TRBV6-5	NA	TRBD1	TRBJ2-3	TGTGCCAGCAGTTTTGGACAGGGACCAGATACGCAGTATTTT	CASSFGQGPDTQYF
TRBV6-6	once	NA	TRBJ2-7	TGTGCCAGCAGCCTCCGGGCTGGAGCTATCTACGAGCAGTACTTC	CASSLRAGAIYEQYF
TRBV7-9	few	NA	TRBJ2-5	TGTGCCAGCAGCTTACAGTCGTGGGAGACCCAGTACTTC	CASSLQSWETQYF
TRBV27	NA	NA	TRBJ2-3	TGTGCCAGCAGACTAGTTCTAGGAAGCACAGATACGCAGTATTTT	CASRLVLGSTDTQYF
TRBV6-5	NA	NA	TRBJ1-2	TGTGCCACCCTAGGGGACGGTTATGGCTACACCTTC	CATLGDGYGYTF
TRBV11-2	NA	TRBD1	TRBJ1-1	TGTGCCAGCAGCTCGTTCAGGGGGGTGAGGAACACTGAAGCTTTCTTT	CASSSFRGVRNTEAFF
TRBV9	NA	NA	TRBJ1-3	TGTGCCAGCAGCGTGGGGGGTGGTGGAAACACCATATATTTT	CASSVGGGGNTIYF
TRBV20-1	NA	NA	TRBJ1-2	TGCAGTGCTAGAGGGCTGGATGGCTACACCTTC	CSARGLDGYTF
TRBV5-1	NA	NA	TRBJ2-7	TGCGCCAGCAGCGCCCGACAGGGAGGGGGACGCGAGCAGTACTTC	CASSARQGGGREQYF
TRBV28	once	TRBD1	TRBJ2-3	TGTGCCAGCAGTTTCCCTGGACAGGGACTCCTCACAGATACGCAGTATTTT	CASSFPGQGLLTDTQYF
TRBV4-2	NA	TRBD1	TRBJ2-1	TGTGCCAGCAGCCAATACAGGGGTTACAATGAGCAGTTCTTC	CASSQYRGYNEQFF
TRBV29-1	NA	NA	TRBJ2-7	TGCAGCGTTGACGGTGCAGGGCGTTACGAGCAGTACTTC	CSVDGAGRYEQYF
TRBV29-1	NA	NA	TRBJ2-7	TGCAGCGTTGGACAGGTCTACGAGCAGTACTTC	CSVGQVYEQYF
TRBV5-4	NA	NA	TRBJ2-5	TGTGCCAGCAGCCTTGGTGAAGAGACCCAGTACTTC	CASSLGEETQYF
TRBV29-1	NA	NA	TRBJ1-3	TGCAGCGTAGCCCAGGGGCCCAGCGCCATATATTTT	CSVAQGPSAIYF
TRBV25-1	NA	NA	TRBJ2-3	TGTGCCAGCAGTGAGGGGGGCGCAGGTACGCAGTATTTT	CASSEGGAGTQYF
TRBV19	NA	NA	TRBJ2-5	TGTGCCAGTAGTGGGATAGAGACAGGCCACCAAGAGACCCAGTACTTC	CASSGIETGHQETQYF
TRBV9	NA	NA	TRBJ2-1	TGTGCCAGCAGCCTCCAAGGGGTGCTTGTCAATGAGCAGTTCTTC	CASSLQGVLVNEQFF
TRBV4-2	NA	TRBD2	TRBJ2-5	TGTGCCAGCAGCCAAGACGTGGGTCTAGCGGGGGGGCCGGAAGAGACCCAGTACTTC	CASSQDVGLAGGPEETQYF
TRBV7-8	NA	NA	TRBJ1-6	TGTGCCAGCAGATCGTACCGAGGGGAGGGTGGGTCACCCCTCCACTTT	CASRSYRGEGGSPLHF
TRBV28	once	TRBD1	TRBJ2-1	TGTGGTAGTGACAGGGGGCTCGATGAGCAGTTCTTC	CGSDRGLDEQFF
TRBV11-2	NA	TRBD2	TRBJ2-2	TGTGCCAGCAGCTTTCTTCGCGGGAGAAGATCCGGGGAGCTGTTTTTT	CASSFLRGRRSGELFF
TRBV1	once	NA	TRBJ2-6	TGCACCAGCTGTGCACAAAGTCGGGCCAACGTCCTGACTTTC	CTSCAQSRANVLTF
TRBV4-1	NA	TRBD2	TRBJ2-1	TGCGCCAGCAGCCCCCGGGGGGTTTTATCCCCCTACAATGAGCAGTTCTTC	CASSPRGVLSPYNEQFF
TRBV5-8	NA	TRBD1	TRBJ1-3	TGTGCCAGCAGCCCGGACAGGGGGTCTGGAAACACCATATATTTT	CASSPDRGSGNTIYF
TRBV18	NA	NA	TRBJ1-1	TGTGCCAGCTCAGACATGAACACTGAAGCTTTCTTT	CASSDMNTEAFF
TRBV28	NA	NA	TRBJ1-5	TGTGCCAGCAGTTCCCCGGAATATAGCAATCAGCCCCAGCATTTT	CASSSPEYSNQPQHF
TRBV12-5	NA	NA	TRBJ2-5	TGTGCTAGTGGTCCCGGGCCTGGGGGGGAGACCCAGTACTTC	CASGPGPGGETQYF
TRBV2	NA	NA	TRBJ1-5	TGTGCCAGCAGTGTGAGTGGGAGCAATCAGCCCCAGCATTTT	CASSVSGSNQPQHF
TRBV19	NA	NA	TRBJ2-3	TGTGCCAGTAGTATGACCCTTGGGGGGCAATCGCAGTATTTT	CASSMTLGGQSQYF
TRBV7-9	NA	NA	TRBJ1-4	TGTGCCAGCAGCTTTCGGGGGATCTCGAACGAAAAACTGTTTTTT	CASSFRGISNEKLFF
TRBV6-5	NA	NA	TRBJ2-2	TGTGCCAGCAGTTCCACCGGGAGTTACACCGGGGAGCTGTTTTTT	CASSSTGSYTGELFF
TRBV18	NA	NA	TRBJ2-2	TGTGCCAGCTCACCTCTCGGGGGGCTCGTCGGGGAGCTGTTTTTT	CASSPLGGLVGELFF
TRBV18	NA	NA	TRBJ1-1	TGTGCCAGTCAAACAGTGAACACTGAAGCTTTCTTT	CASQTVNTEAFF
TRBV5-1	once	NA	TRBJ1-1	TGCGCCAGCAGCTTGGTCTCACAGAACACTGAAGCTTTCTTT	CASSLVSQNTEAFF
TRBV5-5	NA	TRBD1	TRBJ1-4	TGTGCCAGCAGCCGGGCCGACAGGGATGATGAAAAACTGTTTTTT	CASSRADRDDEKLFF